This TCR beta chain was identified during a study of graft-versus-host responses after intestinal transplantation. Data came from immunoSEQ multiplex PCR; TCRdb stores just in-frame clones and leaves some out. The repertoire includes some 18,000 clones, roughly 72% of them detected once, and approximately 8% sits in the top ten. Intraepithelial and lamina propria lymphocytes were isolated from graft specimens. Trimming cost V 0 bases and J 6 bases, with 5 bases left between them. CDR1 and CDR2 (germline): PRHDT, FYEKMQ (reference sequence). The CDR3 has 12 amino acids. Points from the study as a whole: The presence of high graft-versus-host to host-versus-graft clonal ratios in allografts characterized patients with graft-donor T cell macrochimerism. GvH clones appeared in recipient marrow, some first in ileum or blood.

This clone appeared a few times. Its specificity is not known. This clonotype was sampled from a human patient who received an intestinal transplant, so some T cells may come from the graft donor. V usage is TRBV13 and J usage is TRBJ1-1; unclear D gene. The sequenced sample was ileum tissue, obtained 20 days after intestinal transplant. The CDR3 sequence is CASSLGAAEAFF. The CDR3 region has the DNA TGTGCCAGCAGCTTAGGGGCAGCTGAAGCTTTCTTT.